Following are 13 T cell receptor beta chains from one sample sequenced in a study of blood T cells in healthy people across ages. Through a sample-barcoded 5' primer and a J-beta primer mix, a second PCR was run for roughly 6 to 12 cycles. TCRdb analysed the 5' RACE reads with MiXCR anew, one entry per CDR3 protein. Among approximately 1.5 million distinct CDR3 sequences, approximately 32% were seen once, and the ten largest hold 10% to 12%. Sequenced: blood. Receptors were obtained from a woman in her thirties in good health.

The DNA of the CDR3 is TGTGCCAGCAGCCAAGAATATCCCCCCACGAACACTGAAGCTTTCTTT. Its translation: CASSQEYPPTNTEAFF. The J gene is TRBJ1-1, the V gene TRBV3-1, with D unresolved. Trimming removed 0 bases at V and 1 base at J, with 12 bases between. This CDR3 is built from 16 residues. Germline loops: CDR1 LGHDT, CDR2 YNNKEL (reference sequence).

The V call is TRBV4-2, the J call TRBJ2-5, with D perhaps matching TRBD2 (6 bases). The V end was cut by 1 base, the J end by 5 bases, with 11 bases between. From germline, CDR1 is LGHNA and CDR2 YNFKEQ. The CDR3 totals 14 residues. CDR3 loop: CASSQGVREETQYF. The CDR3 DNA follows: TGTGCCAGCAGCCAAGGGGTACGGGAGGAGACCCAGTACTTC.

V is TRBV2 and J is TRBJ2-3, with D maybe TRBD1 (5 bases). The CDR3 loop spans 14 amino acids. Trimming cost V 1 base and J 4 bases, with 9 bases left between them. From germline, CDR1 is SNHLY and CDR2 FYNNEI. The CDR3 is CASSEGRGSDTQYF. The CDR3 region has the DNA TGTGCCAGCAGTGAAGGAAGGGGCTCAGATACGCAGTATTTT.

In regard to this clonotype: Just one base apart from a much larger clone, this may be a read error. V gene TRBV4-2 combines with J gene TRBJ2-7; D is ambiguous. The CDR3 is 17 residues long. V was shortened by 3 bases and J by 6 bases, with 24 bases between the two germline ends. The germline V gene has CDR1 LGHNA and CDR2 YNFKEQ. The CDR3 is CASSHPQAQVAALEQYF. DNA for the CDR3: TGTGCCAGCAGCCACCCCCAGGCCCAGGTGGCCGCTCTCGAGCAGTACTTC.

This chain uses TRBV5-1 with TRBJ2-1, with 7 bases that match TRBD2. There are 17 residues in the CDR3. Germline V gene lookup returns CDR1 SGHRS and CDR2 YFSETQ. Trimming removed 0 bases from V and 2 bases from J; junction bases left unmatched: 8. CDR3 nucleotide sequence: TGCGCCAGCAGCTTGGCCCGGCGGGAGTTTACCTACAATGAGCAGTTCTTC. This gives the protein CASSLARREFTYNEQFF.

The chain carries TRBV28 and TRBJ2-3; TRBD2 matches at 16 bases. Germline trimming cut 6 bases from V and 0 bases from J; bases unmatched to any gene: 6. The length of the CDR3 is 18 residues. The germline gives CDR1 MDHEN, CDR2 SYDVKM. Here the CDR3 reads CASSSGTSGRASTDTQYF. The CDR3 nucleotides read TGTGCCAGCAGCTCCGGGACTAGCGGGAGGGCTAGCACAGATACGCAGTATTTT.

This clonotype was detected only a few times. The chain joins TRBV20-1 to TRBJ2-7; 7 nucleotides agree with TRBD1. The J segment lost 0 bases and the V segment lost 3 bases, leaving 5 bases of the junction unmatched. The CDR3 consists of 14 residues. In germline, CDR1 is DFQATT, CDR2 SNEGSKA (reference sequence). This CDR3 is CSASPGTVSYEQYF. The CDR3, as DNA: TGCAGTGCTAGTCCGGGGACAGTCTCCTACGAGCAGTACTTC.

This chain uses TRBV11-2 with TRBJ1-2; D gene unclear. V was cut by 1 base and J by 4 bases, with 10 bases left in between. There are 14 residues in the CDR3. Germline V lookup: CDR1 SGHAT, CDR2 FQNNGV. The CDR3 loop reads CASSLGEHRYGYTF. CDR3 coding DNA: TGTGCCAGCAGCTTAGGTGAACACCGCTATGGCTACACCTTC.

The V gene is TRBV7-9, the J gene TRBJ1-2, with a tentative D call TRBD1 (5 bases). V gave up 6 bases and J gave up 7 bases, with 21 bases separating them. Germline assignment: CDR1 SEHNR and CDR2 FQNEAQ (reference sequence). The CDR3 covers 15 residues. Here the CDR3 DNA reads TGTGCCAGCAGTCTAGGAATGGGAAGGGACGGTGGCTACACCTTC. The encoded protein is CASSLGMGRDGGYTF. The full variable domain, with the rest looked up from reference TRBV7-9 and TRBJ1-2, is DTGVSQNPRHKITKRGQNVTFRCDPISEHNRLYWYRQTLGQGPEFLTYFQNEAQLEKSRLLSDRFSAERPKGSFSTLEIQRTEQGDSAMYLCASSLGMGRDGGYTFGSGTRLTVV.

This clonotype was picked up a small number of times. The chain is built from TRBV20-1 and TRBJ2-3; 9 bases match TRBD2. V lost 6 bases to trimming and J lost 3 bases; unmatched junction nucleotides: 10. This CDR3 is 15 amino acids long. The germline CDR1 and CDR2 sequences are DFQATT and SNEGSKA (reference sequence). The CDR3 sequence is CSAPGISGRTDTQYF. Written as DNA, the CDR3 is TGCAGTGCCCCAGGGATTAGCGGGAGAACAGATACGCAGTATTTT.

Notes on this clonotype: No conserved phenylalanine or tryptophan is present at the end of the CDR3, so a read error is the likely explanation. The rearrangement uses TRBV27 and TRBJ2-1, with TRBD2 identical over 9 bases. Germline CDR1 MNHEY, CDR2 SMNVEV (reference sequence). CDR3 length: 16 amino acids. Unmatched junction bases numbered 10, after V lost 6 bases and J lost 4 bases. CDR3 sequence reads: CASSRRGAGGYNEQFV. CDR3 DNA sequence: TGTGCCAGCAGCCGCAGGGGAGCGGGGGGATACAATGAGCAGTTCGTC.

The gene calls are TRBV7-9 and TRBJ2-7; 9 bases agree with TRBD2. This CDR3 region has 15 residues. Germline CDR1 SEHNR, CDR2 FQNEAQ (reference sequence). With 5 bases clipped from V and 2 bases from J, the junction kept 7 bases outside the gene matches. CDR3 DNA sequence: TGTGCCAGCAGCCCCCGGGCTAGCGGGGCCTACGAGCAGTACTTC. Translated: CASSPRASGAYEQYF.

As regards this clonotype: A much more abundant neighbour one base away suggests this may be a read error. The V call is TRBV10-3, the J call TRBJ1-2; D ambiguous. This CDR3 has 14 amino acids. Trimming pared 7 bases from V and 4 bases from J, leaving 16 bases between. The V gene's germline CDR1 is ENHRY and CDR2 SYGVKD. The CDR3 DNA reads as TGTGCCATCATTAATGCCAGCAGGAGCTATGGCTACACCTTC. It translates to CAIINASRSYGYTF.